This TCR beta chain comes out of a study of blood T cell repertoires in COVID-19. Study as a whole: Both acute and convalescent COVID-19 samples were obtained from the United States, Italy and Spain. Sources were T cells, B-cell-depleted T cells, or PBMCs; the material itself was cDNA or gDNA.

With 3 bases removed from V and 10 bases from J, the gap between germline ends came to 19 bases. The CDR3 is 16 amino acids. Per germline, CDR1 LGHDT and CDR2 YNNKEL (reference sequence). Original methodology: For nucleated cells, counts were estimated from reference gene primer amplification. Profiling relied on immunoSEQ multiplex PCR, and the TCRdb table lists in-frame clones only, not all of them. For V, J and clone size, that table is used; D and trimming come from the DNA. Among 180,000 or so clones listed, approximately 85% were seen once. This clone was seen just once. The sequenced sample consisted of peripheral blood. V is TRBV3-1 (or the pseudogene TRBV3-2) and J is TRBJ1-6, with D possibly TRBD1 on 5 matching bases. The sequence was obtained from a woman of 80 years or more with acute or convalescent COVID-19. The DNA of the CDR3 is TGTGCCAGCAGCCATTCGACAGCTACAGGTGGATCACCCCTCCACTTT. The encoded protein is CASSHSTATGGSPLHF.